This T cell receptor (beta chain) was obtained from a study of cytomegalovirus exposure and HLA in healthy donors. In the PCR, 60 Vbeta and 13 Jbeta primers were used. Profiling relied on immunoSEQ multiplex PCR, and the TCRdb table lists in-frame clones only, not all of them. The table lists under 200,000 clones, around nine tenths of them singletons, with about 0.85% in the top ten. Germline V gene data show CDR1 as SGHAT and CDR2 as FQNNGV. Trimming left V 4 bases short and J 2 bases short, with 17 bases between. The CDR3 is 16 amino acids. The sequence derives from a woman aged 30 to 39 in good health and CMV-seronegative. The V gene is TRBV11-2, the J gene TRBJ1-1, with D tentatively TRBD1 (5 bases). Sequences were obtained from PBMCs. The CDR3 nucleotides read TGTGCCAGCAGCTCCCCAGGGAGGCCCCCCAACACTGAAGCTTTCTTT. Translation gives CASSSPGRPPNTEAFF.